The 32 T cell receptor beta chains given below trace back to one sample, sequenced in a study of Ad26.COV2.S vaccination and SARS-CoV-2 variants (dated by TCRdb to about 2021). Taken with the paper, the label for treatment or condition translates to: about 20 received Ad26.COV2.S at low or high dose, single or two shots; roughly five received placebo; per-sample allocation not given. For vaccine and placebo recipients, repertoires were sequenced using samples collected on day 63 after the first injection. Library preparation used the immunoSEQ multiplex PCR assay. TCRdb re-hosts the immuneACCESS table, in-frame sequences only. Its copies lack some clones; in the studies checked, an unresolved V gene accounts for under half of them, and the cause for the rest is not known. The sample records 450,000 to 550,000 clones, 89% of which are singletons. Approximately 2.5% of the sample rests with the top ten.

The sequencing used peripheral blood, collected in a trial of Ad26.COV2.S vaccine versus placebo. Receptors originate from a person aged 18-60 years who received the Ad26.COV2.S COVID-19 vaccine or a placebo.

This chain joins TRBV28 and TRBJ1-2, with 7 bases matching TRBD1. Germline values: CDR1 MDHEN, CDR2 SYDVKM. V lost 7 bases, J lost 3 bases, and 11 bases stayed unmatched. The CDR3 is 15 amino acids. The DNA of the CDR3 is TGTGCCAGCATCCAAAGAGGGGGCGCCGACTATGGCTACACCTTC. Protein sequence: CASIQRGGADYGYTF.

V and J are TRBV19 and TRBJ2-1; the D is unclear. V lost 7 bases to trimming and J lost 1 base, with 14 bases between them. CDR3 length: 15 residues. Germline loops: CDR1 LNHDA, CDR2 SQIVND (reference sequence). The CDR3 protein is CASTPHLRSYNEQFF. As DNA, the CDR3 is TGTGCCAGTACCCCTCACTTGAGGTCCTACAATGAGCAGTTCTTC. Full variable domain (missing parts from reference TRBV19 and TRBJ2-1): DGGITQSPKYLFRKEGQNVTLSCEQNLNHDAMYWYRQDPGQGLRLIYYSQIVNDFQKGDIAEGYSVSREKKESFPLTVTSAQKNPTAFYLCASTPHLRSYNEQFFGPGTRLTVL.

This clone has just one count. The V and J genes are TRBV3-1 (or the pseudogene TRBV3-2) and TRBJ1-1, with 9 bases that match TRBD1. From germline, CDR1 is LGHDT and CDR2 YNNKEL (reference sequence). The CDR3 totals 16 residues. With 4 bases clipped from V and 0 bases from J, the junction kept 6 bases outside the gene matches. CDR3 nucleotides: TGTGCCAGCAGCCCGGGACAGGGAAGAATGAACACTGAAGCTTTCTTT. Its protein product is CASSPGQGRMNTEAFF.

The rearrangement links TRBV13 to TRBJ1-3; 8 bases match TRBD1. The V gene's germline CDR1 is PRHDT and CDR2 FYEKMQ (reference sequence). Losses at the gene ends were 4 bases for V and 0 bases for J; bases not matched to a gene: 11. The CDR3 contains 18 residues. CDR3 sequence reads: CASSWGTGDPYSGNTIYF. DNA of the CDR3: TGTGCCAGCAGCTGGGGGACAGGAGATCCATACTCTGGAAACACCATATATTTT.

The chain uses TRBV4-2 and TRBJ2-7; TRBD1 matches 9 bases. J lost 3 bases, V lost 4 bases, and 13 bases had no gene match. The CDR3 spans 17 residues. Germline CDR1 and CDR2: LGHNA and YNFKEQ. CDR3 sequence (DNA): TGTGCCAGCAGCCGAAGAAACTCCGGGACAGGGTACTACGAGCAGTACTTC. Amino acid sequence: CASSRRNSGTGYYEQYF.

V is TRBV18 and J is TRBJ1-4; 8 positions match TRBD1. The germline gives CDR1 KGHSH, CDR2 LQKENI. The V and J ends lost 5 bases and 7 bases, in that order; junction bases with no gene match: 3. There are 13 residues in the CDR3. The CDR3 bases are TGTGCCAGCTCAGGGGACAGGACTGAAAAACTGTTTTTT. This codes for CASSGDRTEKLFF.

The chain combines TRBV2 with TRBJ1-2; D is undetermined. V lost 3 bases, J lost 4 bases, and 6 bases lay in between. Germline lookup yields CDR1 SNHLY and CDR2 FYNNEI. The CDR3 length is 12 residues. The CDR3 DNA is TGTGCCAGCAGTGACACAGCCTATGGCTACACCTTC. Its translation is CASSDTAYGYTF.

The rearrangement joins TRBV5-1 to TRBJ1-2; the match to TRBD1 covers 7 bases. There are 13 residues in the CDR3. Germline V lookup: CDR1 SGHRS, CDR2 YFSETQ. The V gene end was trimmed by 9 bases and the J gene end by 6 bases; junction bases not matched to a gene: 11. The CDR3 nucleotides read TGCGCCAAGAGGAAAGGGACAGCCCATGGCTACACCTTC. Amino acids: CAKRKGTAHGYTF.

V gene TRBV20-1 combines with J gene TRBJ1-2, with 10 bases that match TRBD1. V gave up 3 bases and J gave up 8 bases; unmatched junction bases: 18. Germline V gives CDR1 DFQATT, CDR2 SNEGSKA (reference sequence). The CDR3 extends over 17 amino acids. Here the CDR3 reads CSASVSSGQGVETGYTF. In DNA form, the CDR3 reads TGCAGTGCTAGTGTGAGTTCTGGACAGGGGGTAGAAACCGGCTACACCTTC.

The chain couples TRBV4-2 to TRBJ1-5; 7 nucleotides line up with TRBD1. The V gene's germline CDR1 is LGHNA and CDR2 YNFKEQ. CDR3 length equals 17 residues. The junction had 9 bases not matched to a gene; V was cut back by 0 bases and J by 4 bases. The CDR3 region is CASSQDWVRGENQPQHF. The CDR3 DNA reads TGTGCCAGCAGCCAAGATTGGGTCAGGGGGGAAAATCAGCCCCAGCATTTT.

The chain is built from TRBV3-1 (or the pseudogene TRBV3-2) and TRBJ2-5, with D perhaps matching TRBD2 (5 bases). CDR3 length: 14 amino acids. V was shortened by 1 base and J by 5 bases, with 11 bases between the two germline ends. The V gene's germline CDR1 is LGHDT and CDR2 YNNKEL (reference sequence). In DNA, the CDR3 is TGTGCCAGCAGCCAAGTAGGCCAGCGGGAGACCCAGTACTTC. Encoded protein: CASSQVGQRETQYF.

This chain uses TRBV7-9 with TRBJ1-2; 9 nucleotides agree with TRBD1. The CDR3 runs to 13 residues. Germline lookup yields CDR1 SEHNR and CDR2 FQNEAQ (reference sequence). The junction had 6 bases not matched to a gene; V was cut back by 5 bases and J by 8 bases. The CDR3 reads CASSRGQGFGYTF. The CDR3 DNA sequence: TGTGCCAGCAGCCGGGGACAGGGCTTCGGCTACACCTTC.

A word on this clone: Other DNA sequences within the sample encode an identical CDR3. The chain uses TRBV5-1 and TRBJ2-7, with 8 bases that match TRBD1. The J segment lost 6 bases and the V segment lost 1 base, leaving 6 bases of the junction unmatched. Per germline, CDR1 SGHRS and CDR2 YFSETQ. The CDR3 has 14 residues. The CDR3 reads CASSLRQGAGEQYF. The DNA for the CDR3 is TGCGCCAGCAGCTTGAGGCAGGGGGCCGGCGAGCAGTACTTC.

The genes are TRBV24-1 and TRBJ1-5; D uncertain. The ends were cut back, 2 bases at V and 3 bases at J, with 13 bases in the middle. The CDR3 is 16 residues long. Germline values: CDR1 KGHDR, CDR2 SFDVKD. The CDR3 sequence is CATSDSRGISNQPQHF. CDR3 coding DNA: TGTGCCACCAGTGATTCGCGAGGGATATCCAATCAGCCCCAGCATTTT.

The chain couples TRBV29-1 to TRBJ2-3, with unresolved D. This CDR3 is built from 13 residues. Germline V gene sequence: CDR1 SQVTM, CDR2 ANQGSEA. Between the trimmed V and J ends, which lost 5 bases and 2 bases, there was a span of 11 bases. The CDR3 loop is CSVRAILTDTQYF. The DNA for the CDR3 is TGCAGCGTTAGGGCCATCCTCACAGATACGCAGTATTTT.

The gene calls are TRBV19 and TRBJ1-5, with a weak D call TRBD1 (5 bases). CDR1 LNHDA and CDR2 SQIVND come from the germline V gene (reference sequence). The CDR3 has 13 residues. V shed 7 bases and J shed 3 bases, with 10 bases lying between them. In DNA form, the CDR3 reads TGTGCCAGTATGGGGACTTACAATCAGCCCCAGCATTTT. It specifies CASMGTYNQPQHF.

The chain links TRBV11-3 to TRBJ2-5; TRBD1 might be the D (5 bases). Trimming shortened V by 5 bases and J by 4 bases, and 14 bases separated the two germline ends. The CDR3 is made up of 14 amino acids. From germline, CDR1 is SGHNT and CDR2 YENEEA. The CDR3: CASSKTASGETQYF. The CDR3 nucleotides read TGTGCCAGCAGCAAGACAGCCTCGGGAGAGACCCAGTACTTC.

The gene calls are TRBV7-9 and TRBJ2-3, with D unclear. CDR3 length: 15 amino acids. V lost 4 bases and J lost 1, with 12 bases in between. Germline V gene sequence: CDR1 SEHNR, CDR2 FQNEAQ (reference sequence). The CDR3: CASSSSVRGTDTQYF. The CDR3 nucleotides are TGTGCCAGCAGCTCCTCAGTTCGGGGCACAGATACGCAGTATTTT. Full variable domain (rest looked up from reference TRBV7-9 and TRBJ2-3): DTGVSQNPRHKITKRGQNVTFRCDPISEHNRLYWYRQTLGQGPEFLTYFQNEAQLEKSRLLSDRFSAERPKGSFSTLEIQRTEQGDSAMYLCASSSSVRGTDTQYFGPGTRLTVL.

V is TRBV2 and J is TRBJ1-5, with D unclear. Trimming cost V 2 bases and J 5 bases, with 7 bases left between them. Germline assignment: CDR1 SNHLY and CDR2 FYNNEI. The CDR3 consists of 13 residues. The CDR3 nucleotides are TGTGCCAGCAGTGAAAGGGAGTATCAGCCCCAGCATTTT. As protein: CASSEREYQPQHF.

This rearrangement joins TRBV7-2 to TRBJ2-1; the D is unclear. The CDR3 runs to 15 residues. Germline lookup yields CDR1 SGHTA and CDR2 FQGNSA. V lost 1 base to trimming and J lost 3 bases, with 10 bases between them. CDR3 loop: CASSLEWSVYNEQFF. Here the CDR3 DNA reads TGTGCCAGCAGCTTAGAGTGGTCGGTCTACAATGAGCAGTTCTTC.

This rearrangement joins TRBV19 to TRBJ1-2; no clear D gene. This CDR3 contains 13 residues. CDR1 is LNHDA, CDR2 SQIVND, per germline (reference sequence). The ends were cut back, 6 bases at V and 12 bases at J, with 20 bases in the middle. CDR3 loop: CASRGIEGIVHTF. Written as DNA, the CDR3 is TGTGCCAGTAGGGGGATAGAGGGTATAGTTCACACCTTC.

The genes are TRBV6-2 or TRBV6-3 and TRBJ2-1; 9 nucleotides match TRBD2. Germline V CDR1 and CDR2: MNHEY, SVGEGT. The length of the CDR3 is 14 residues. With 2 bases clipped from V and 8 bases from J, the junction kept 4 bases outside the gene matches. The CDR3 DNA is TGTGCCAGCAGTTACAGCGGGAGGCCCTATGAGCAGTTCTTC. Translating it yields CASSYSGRPYEQFF.

The chain combines TRBV27 with TRBJ2-7; 8 nucleotides line up with TRBD2. Trimming took 8 bases from V and 2 from J; bases not matched to a gene: 8. Germline values: CDR1 MNHEY, CDR2 SMNVEV (reference sequence). CDR3 length: 14 residues. Here the CDR3 DNA reads TGTGCCAGCTGGGAACTAGCGGCACCCTACGAGCAGTACTTC. It is translated as CASWELAAPYEQYF.

The chain combines TRBV7-3 with TRBJ2-1; no firm D call. V was trimmed by 5 bases and J by 4 bases, leaving 15 bases between them. In germline, CDR1 is SGHTA, CDR2 FQGTGA. This CDR3 has 15 residues. CDR3 protein: CASSPGGGNYNEQFF. The CDR3 region has the DNA TGTGCCAGCAGCCCCGGCGGTGGGAATTACAATGAGCAGTTCTTC.

The CDR3 loop reads CASSRSGGTEAFF. CDR3 bases: TGTGCCAGCAGCCGTAGTGGGGGTACTGAAGCTTTCTTT. The J gene is TRBJ1-1, the V gene TRBV3-1 (or the pseudogene TRBV3-2); weak D call: TRBD1 (5 bases). This CDR3 has 13 amino acids. The germline V and J ends were trimmed by 4 bases and 5 bases, with 11 bases remaining between them. Germline V lookup: CDR1 LGHDT, CDR2 YNNKEL (reference sequence).

The V and J genes are TRBV24-1 and TRBJ1-1; a weak D match, TRBD1 (5 bases). The V gene lost 12 bases and the J gene lost 0 bases, with 16 bases spanning the gap. This CDR3 has 14 amino acids. Germline V gene data show CDR1 as KGHDR and CDR2 as SFDVKD. CDR3 sequence (DNA): TGTGCCGGGCCGAAGGGGAGAATGAACACTGAAGCTTTCTTT. Its translation: CAGPKGRMNTEAFF.

This clone was counted a single time. This chain uses TRBV4-2 with TRBJ2-5; possible D gene TRBD1, 6 bases. This CDR3 has 15 residues. Trimming took 3 bases from V and 5 from J, leaving 16 bases between them. Germline V gives CDR1 LGHNA, CDR2 YNFKEQ. CDR3 DNA sequence: TGTGCCAGCAGCCACCCCTCGGGACATAGGGAGACCCAGTACTTC. This sequence encodes CASSHPSGHRETQYF.

V is TRBV7-2 and J is TRBJ1-6; possible D gene TRBD1, 5 bases. In germline, CDR1 is SGHTA, CDR2 FQGNSA. The CDR3 has 13 residues. Between the trimmed V and J ends, which lost 3 bases and 13 bases, there was a span of 13 bases. The CDR3: CASSFPQGGPLHF. The CDR3 DNA reads TGTGCCAGCAGCTTTCCTCAGGGTGGGCCCCTCCACTTT.

This chain links TRBV7-3 with TRBJ2-7, with D perhaps being TRBD1 or TRBD2 (6 bases each). The CDR3 is 15 residues long. Germline CDR1 reads SGHTA; CDR2 reads FQGTGA. V gave up 1 base and J gave up 2 bases, with 12 bases separating them. Here the CDR3 reads CASSLMVGGPYEQYF. The DNA of the CDR3 is TGTGCCAGCAGCTTAATGGTGGGGGGCCCCTACGAGCAGTACTTC.

V usage is TRBV5-1 and J usage is TRBJ1-4, with a tentative D call TRBD1 (6 bases). V was cut by 0 bases and J by 7 bases, with 13 bases left in between. Germline V gene lookup returns CDR1 SGHRS and CDR2 YFSETQ. CDR3 size: 15 residues. This chain's CDR3 is CASSLAKGGFEKLFF. In nucleotides, the CDR3 is TGCGCCAGCAGCTTGGCAAAGGGGGGGTTTGAAAAACTGTTTTTT.

This chain uses TRBV6-2 or TRBV6-3 with TRBJ1-5; 7 nucleotides line up with TRBD1. The CDR3 sequence is 15 residues long. Germline V gene sequence: CDR1 MNHEY, CDR2 SVGEGT. J lost 3 bases, V lost 2 bases, and 4 bases had no gene match. In nucleotides, the CDR3 is TGTGCCAGCAGTTACAAGGGGACAGCCAATCAGCCCCAGCATTTT. Translated, it gives CASSYKGTANQPQHF.

There are a few counts of this clone. The rearrangement joins TRBV28 to TRBJ2-1, with TRBD2 as a possible D gene (5 bases). Germline V gene data show CDR1 as MDHEN and CDR2 as SYDVKM. The CDR3 runs 13 residues. V was shortened by 6 bases and J by 1 base, with 7 bases between the two germline ends. The CDR3 region has the DNA TGTGCCAGCAGCCCGGGGTCCTACAATGAGCAGTTCTTC. Its protein product is CASSPGSYNEQFF.